This record covers a single T cell receptor beta chain. These data originate in a study of blood T cell repertoires in COVID-19. As for the study in general: Acute and convalescent COVID-19 samples came from the United States, Italy and Spain. Sample material is recorded as cDNA or gDNA derived from T cells, B-cell-depleted T cells, or PBMCs.

The CDR3 has 12 residues. The ends lost 7 bases at V and 7 bases at J; junction bases unmatched: 6. The V gene's germline CDR1 is LNHDA and CDR2 SQIVND (reference sequence). TCRdb's table, derived via immunoSEQ multiplex PCR, lists solely in-frame clones and lacks some. The sample lists 150,000 or so clones; 70% to 90% were seen once. The chain combines TRBV19 with TRBJ1-2; TRBD1 aligns across 7 bases. This TCR came from a man aged 55 to 70 with active or convalescent COVID-19. The sequencing input was peripheral blood. The CDR3 DNA sequence: TGTGCCAGTAAGACAGGGCGGTCTGGCTACACCTTC. Its translation: CASKTGRSGYTF.